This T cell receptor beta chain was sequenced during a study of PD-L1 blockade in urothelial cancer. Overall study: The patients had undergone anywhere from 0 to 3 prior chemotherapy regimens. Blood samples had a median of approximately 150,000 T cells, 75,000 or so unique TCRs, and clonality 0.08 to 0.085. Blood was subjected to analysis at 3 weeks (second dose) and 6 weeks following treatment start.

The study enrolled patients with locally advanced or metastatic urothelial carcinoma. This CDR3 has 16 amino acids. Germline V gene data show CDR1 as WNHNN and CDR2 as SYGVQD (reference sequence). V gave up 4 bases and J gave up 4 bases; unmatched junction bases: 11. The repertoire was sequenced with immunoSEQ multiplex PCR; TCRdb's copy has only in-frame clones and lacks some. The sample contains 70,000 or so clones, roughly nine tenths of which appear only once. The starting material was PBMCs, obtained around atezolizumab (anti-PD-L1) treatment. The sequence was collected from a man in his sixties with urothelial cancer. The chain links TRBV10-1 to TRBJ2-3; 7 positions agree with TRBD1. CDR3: CASSVNPGQTSDTQYF. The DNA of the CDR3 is TGCGCCAGCAGTGTTAATCCGGGACAGACCTCAGATACGCAGTATTTT.